Listed here is a single T cell receptor beta chain. The table lists this clone with a few counts. No cognate antigen has been identified for it. Nothing much larger sits one base from this clone, and base qualities are not available. This sample was taken from a study of blood T cell repertoires in COVID-19 (dated by TCRdb to 2018 to 2021). A note on the overall study: The collaborator samples originated in the United States, Italy and Spain and spanned the acute and convalescent phases of COVID-19. The dataset comprised deeply sampled blood TCRbeta repertoires from subjects exposed to, actively infected with, or recovered from COVID-19. The material from the prospective study consisted of cDNA or gDNA derived from T cells, B-cell-depleted T cells, or PBMCs. Samples came from the ongoing ImmuneRACE study (first 160 participants) plus 1,254 subjects from 6 global collaborators. The repertoires were released in a freely available public database intended as a resource for research on the immune response to SARS-CoV-2. Sample metadata almost always included a de-identified subject ID, COVID-19 status, age in years and sex. Where HLA class I and class II types were available, the types were taken from metadata supplied by the sample provider, not from assay-based typing.

The CDR3 contains 15 residues, cysteine and phenylalanine counted. The DNA shown is the 45-base CDR3, in frame from base 1. CDR1 and CDR2, per the germline V gene, are MNHEY and SVGAGI. The germline ends are 15 bases apart after V is trimmed by 5 bases and J by 1 base. Overall results and qualifications from the work: Clinical and demographic metadata were provided uncurated, with the amount varying by source and participant.

The collaborating institutions used their own protocols to collect whole blood in K2EDTA tubes. For TCRbeta analysis, collaborators shipped samples as frozen whole blood, isolated PBMCs, or DNA extracted from either of those sample types. TCRbeta CDR3 regions were amplified from genomic DNA using the immunoSEQ Assay, a bias-controlled multiplex PCR. The authors processed their data as follows. The number of nucleated cells in each sample was estimated from the amplification of reference gene primers within the assay. To quantify the absolute abundance of each unique TCRbeta CDR3 rearrangement, sequence reads were collapsed and filtered. For each sample, productive Simpson clonality was calculated as the square root of Simpson's diversity index over productive rearrangements. TCRdb carries this immuneACCESS record with in-frame sequences only. Its versions omit some clonotypes, under half of them owing to an unresolved V gene in the studies checked, with the rest unexplained. V, J and clone size are those of that table, while D and trimming were read from the DNA. The table for this sample lists approximately 44,000 clones; 80% to 90% of them were counted only once. The ten largest clones capture roughly 1.4% of the sample.

Sequences were obtained from peripheral blood. Rearrangement joined TRBV6-5 to TRBJ2-7; tentative D gene TRBD1, with 6 bases matching. This sequence was found in a woman aged 40 to 49 with acute or convalescent COVID-19. At the DNA level, the sequence is TGTGCCAGCAGTACTACAGGGAAGGGATCCTACGAGCAGTACTTC. Its amino acids are CASSTTGKGSYEQYF.